This TCR beta chain derives from a study of T cells in Graves' hyperthyroidism and ophthalmopathy. Using RNA transcripts as the source, TCR beta CDR3 regions were amplified. The HTBI primer set drove a first-round RT-PCR of the TCR CDR3. TCRdb reanalysed the multiplex PCR reads using MiXCR and keeps one entry per CDR3 protein. Here the sample spans more than 450,000 distinct CDR3 sequences, 20% being singletons. This clonotype was counted many times. Its antigen is currently unknown. Points from the study as a whole: Blood held most thyroid clonotypes expanded above 0.001 frequency.

Sequencing input: blood. This TCR derives from a man aged 40-49 years with Graves' ophthalmopathy.

The CDR3 region is CASSFGAENYNEQFF. CDR3 DNA sequence: TGTGCCAGCAGCTTCGGGGCCGAAAACTACAATGAGCAGTTCTTC. V and J are TRBV11-2 and TRBJ2-1; D tentatively fits TRBD1 or TRBD2 (5 bases each). The CDR3 totals 15 residues. The V end was cut by 3 bases, the J end by 3 bases, with 12 bases between. Germline values: CDR1 SGHAT, CDR2 FQNNGV. Looking up the rest from reference TRBV11-2 and TRBJ2-1 gives the full variable domain: EAGVAQSPRYKIIEKRQSVAFWCNPISGHATLYWYQQILGQGPKLLIQFQNNGVVDDSQLPKDRFSAERLKGVDSTLKIQPAKLEDSAVYLCASSFGAENYNEQFFGPGTRLTVL.